These 25 T cell receptor beta chains were sequenced from one sample in a study of a mutant IDH1 vaccine in newly diagnosed glioma. Their cognate antigens are unknown. Time point reported: week 5, during vaccination. With topical imiquimod, each dose of the vaccine consisted of 300 ug of mutant IDH1 20-mer peptide. Sequencing was performed with immunoSEQ multiplex PCR; in TCRdb, only in-frame clones are kept and a portion is missing. The profile shows 40,000 or so clones, 78% of them singletons. The sample here was PBMCs, taken from a glioma patient whose treatment included an IDH1 peptide vaccine. These receptors all stem from a man aged 40-49 years with glioma.

This clone turned up a few times. In the same sample, other DNA sequences code for this CDR3. The chain joins TRBV6-1 to TRBJ1-4, with TRBD1 matching over 7 bases. V gave up 5 bases and J gave up 2 bases; unmatched junction bases: 2. The CDR3 consists of 14 residues. Germline values: CDR1 MNHNS, CDR2 SASEGT. The CDR3 nucleotides read TGTGCCAGCAGTTCAGGGGGGACTAATGAAAAACTGTTTTTT. Protein: CASSSGGTNEKLFF.

The chain has TRBV6-6 and TRBJ2-1; D gene uncertain. Trimming removed 10 bases at V and 0 bases at J, with 4 bases between. The CDR3 runs to 11 residues. Germline V gene lookup returns CDR1 MNHNY and CDR2 SVGAGI (reference sequence). This CDR3 is CAISSYNEQFF. The CDR3 nucleotides read TGTGCCATAAGCTCCTACAATGAGCAGTTCTTC.

The genes are TRBV4-1 and TRBJ2-5; possible D gene TRBD2, 6 bases. The CDR3 sequence is 16 residues long. Germline values: CDR1 MGHRA, CDR2 YSYEKL. V was trimmed by 5 bases and J by 3 bases, leaving 19 bases between them. The CDR3 DNA sequence: TGCGCCAGCAGCTTGGGGCCCGGGGGTGGGGAAGAGACCCAGTACTTC. Amino acid sequence: CASSLGPGGGEETQYF.

The chain links TRBV10-2 to TRBJ1-1; 8 bases match TRBD1. From germline, CDR1 is WSHSY and CDR2 SAAADI. The CDR3 extends over 13 amino acids. Trimming removed 7 bases from V and 6 bases from J; junction bases left unmatched: 7. The CDR3 reads CASIYTGGAEAFF. In DNA, the CDR3 is TGCGCCAGCATTTACACAGGGGGGGCTGAAGCTTTCTTT.

CDR3 DNA: TGTGCCTGGAGTGGTACCGGGACAGGGCAAGAGACCCAGTACTTC. Its translation: CAWSGTGTGQETQYF. V gene TRBV30 combines with J gene TRBJ2-5; TRBD1 aligns across 9 bases. Germline V gene lookup returns CDR1 GTSNPN and CDR2 SVGIG (reference sequence). This CDR3 contains 15 residues. Trimming removed 1 base from V and 2 bases from J; junction bases left unmatched: 5.

This chain connects TRBV29-1 to TRBJ2-5; a weak D match, TRBD2 (6 bases). The CDR3 has 12 amino acids. Germline assignment: CDR1 SQVTM and CDR2 ANQGSEA. Trimming removed 3 bases from V and 5 bases from J, with 10 bases in between. The CDR3 DNA follows: TGCAGCGTTGACAGGGCGGGGGAGACCCAGTACTTC. As protein: CSVDRAGETQYF.

A few counts support this clone. V gene TRBV5-1 combines with J gene TRBJ2-5, with 9 bases fitting TRBD2. The CDR3 has 17 amino acids. Losses at the gene ends were 9 bases for V and 0 bases for J; bases not matched to a gene: 15. Germline V gene sequence: CDR1 SGHRS, CDR2 YFSETQ. The CDR3, as DNA: TGCGCCACCACCCCGGTAGCGGGGGTTTCGTACCAAGAGACCCAGTACTTC. It is translated as CATTPVAGVSYQETQYF.

The chain uses TRBV2 and TRBJ1-2; D is ambiguous. CDR1 is SNHLY and CDR2 is FYNNEI in the germline V gene. The CDR3 loop spans 13 amino acids. V was trimmed by 6 bases and J by 6 bases, leaving 14 bases between them. The CDR3 DNA is TGTGCCAGCAGGGACGTTCAAAGCCATGGCTACACCTTC. Its protein product is CASRDVQSHGYTF.

Within the sample, this clone is medium-sized. The chain has TRBV7-9 and TRBJ1-2; D is unresolved. Trimming stripped 3 bases from V and 7 bases from J, with 12 bases between. The V gene's germline CDR1 is SEHNR and CDR2 FQNEAQ (reference sequence). The CDR3 extends over 13 amino acids. CDR3 sequence: CASSFRYLSGYTF. The CDR3 DNA follows: TGTGCCAGCAGCTTCCGATACCTCTCTGGCTACACCTTC.

Here the CDR3 reads CASSLRGNTEAFF. CDR3 sequence (DNA): TGTGCCAGCAGTTTAAGGGGGAACACTGAAGCTTTCTTT. The chain recombines TRBV6-5 with TRBJ1-1; perhaps TRBD1 as D (5 bases). The CDR3 contains 13 residues. Per the germline V gene, CDR1 is MNHEY and CDR2 is SVGAGI. Trimming stripped 4 bases from V and 1 base from J, with 7 bases between.

J is TRBJ1-1 and V is TRBV4-1; 8 bases fit TRBD1. J gave up 0 bases and V 2 bases, and 23 bases lay outside the gene matches. The CDR3 runs 22 residues. In germline, CDR1 is MGHRA, CDR2 YSYEKL. CDR3 DNA: TGCGCCAGCAGCCAATCAGCACAAAGGTACGGACAGGGCTTTTTCATGAACACTGAAGCTTTCTTT. It specifies CASSQSAQRYGQGFFMNTEAFF.

The J gene is TRBJ2-3, the V gene TRBV7-9; tentatively, D is TRBD2 (6 bases). Trimming took 1 base from V and 4 from J, leaving 9 bases between them. Germline V CDR1 and CDR2: SEHNR, FQNEAQ (reference sequence). The CDR3 extends over 14 amino acids. CDR3 DNA sequence: TGTGCCAGCAGCTTAGGGAGGGGAGCAGATACGCAGTATTTT. Its translation is CASSLGRGADTQYF.

This clone was seen a few times. This chain connects TRBV4-2 to TRBJ1-1; D call uncertain. Trimming removed 0 bases at V and 6 bases at J, with 8 bases between. The CDR3 has 13 amino acids. CDR1 and CDR2 from the germline V gene are LGHNA and YNFKEQ. The CDR3: CASSQDRLSEAFF. CDR3 DNA: TGTGCCAGCAGCCAAGATAGATTGTCTGAAGCTTTCTTT.

The J gene is TRBJ2-7, the V gene TRBV5-1; 9 bases align to TRBD1. In germline, CDR1 is SGHRS, CDR2 YFSETQ. This CDR3 contains 16 residues. V lost 0 bases to trimming and J lost 5 bases; unmatched junction nucleotides: 9. The CDR3: CASSLAGTGISDEQYF. CDR3 DNA sequence: TGCGCCAGCAGCTTGGCCGGGACAGGGATCTCTGACGAGCAGTACTTC.

The genes are TRBV11-2 and TRBJ1-6, with TRBD1 matching 7 bases. The CDR3 is made up of 14 amino acids. In germline, CDR1 is SGHAT, CDR2 FQNNGV. With V trimmed by 3 bases and J by 7 bases, 3 bases remained unmatched. CDR3 DNA sequence: TGTGCCAGCAGCTTGGGCAGGGGGAATTCACCCCTCCACTTT. Encoded protein: CASSLGRGNSPLHF.

This clone was seen more than once but under ten times. This sequence joins TRBV18 and TRBJ1-2, with 7 bases aligning to TRBD1. The CDR3 sequence is 15 residues long. Germline V gene lookup returns CDR1 KGHSH and CDR2 LQKENI. With 7 bases clipped from V and 3 bases from J, the junction kept 11 bases outside the gene matches. CDR3 DNA sequence: TGTGCCAGCTTCCCGACAGGGAGAAATGACTATGGCTACACCTTC. Protein sequence: CASFPTGRNDYGYTF.

CDR3: CASSGLNEKLFF. The CDR3 nucleotides read TGTGCCAGCAGCGGACTAAATGAAAAACTGTTTTTT. The V and J genes are TRBV5-4 and TRBJ1-4; D unresolved. Germline lookup yields CDR1 SGHNT and CDR2 YYREEE (reference sequence). V lost 4 bases and J 5 bases, leaving 6 bases between the germline ends. The CDR3 loop spans 12 amino acids.

J is TRBJ2-2 and V is TRBV27; D might be TRBD2 (6 bases). V lost 7 bases to trimming and J lost 7 bases, with 19 bases between them. Germline CDR1 is MNHEY and CDR2 is SMNVEV (reference sequence). This CDR3 region has 15 residues. CDR3 coding DNA: TGTGCCAGCACCCTGGAGGGGTCCCAGGGCGGGGAGCTGTTTTTT. It encodes CASTLEGSQGGELFF.

This clone was counted once. This chain joins TRBV5-1 and TRBJ2-5; 15 bases agree with TRBD2. V lost 0 bases and J lost 3; bases outside the gene matches: 0. CDR1 and CDR2 (germline): SGHRS, YFSETQ. This CDR3 has 16 residues. The CDR3 protein is CASSLGTSGGEETQYF. The CDR3 DNA is TGCGCCAGCAGCTTGGGGACTAGCGGGGGGGAAGAGACCCAGTACTTC.

This chain connects TRBV9 to TRBJ1-1; no clear D. CDR1 SGDLS and CDR2 YYNGEE come from the germline V gene. The CDR3 runs 15 residues. Trimming stripped 2 bases from V and 2 bases from J, with 13 bases between. In DNA form, the CDR3 reads TGTGCCAGCAGCGTTCCCACGACAACAAACACTGAAGCTTTCTTT. Its protein product is CASSVPTTTNTEAFF. The variable domain in full, with the rest retrieved from reference TRBV9 and TRBJ1-1, is DSGVTQTPKHLITATGQRVTLRCSPRSGDLSVYWYQQSLDQGLQFLIQYYNGEERAKGNILERFSAQQFPDLHSELNLSSLELGDSALYFCASSVPTTTNTEAFFGQGTRLTVV.

The J gene is TRBJ1-3, the V gene TRBV13; perhaps TRBD1 as D (6 bases). Germline V gives CDR1 PRHDT, CDR2 FYEKMQ (reference sequence). The germline V and J ends were trimmed by 8 bases and 2 bases, with 10 bases remaining between them. The CDR3 loop spans 13 amino acids. CDR3 residues: CASGHRAGNTIYF. DNA for the CDR3: TGTGCCAGCGGACACAGGGCTGGAAACACCATATATTTT.

The chain couples TRBV18 to TRBJ1-5, with 7 bases lining up with TRBD1. Germline V lookup: CDR1 KGHSH, CDR2 LQKENI. CDR3 length: 16 amino acids. V was clipped by 3 bases and J by 3 bases; unmatched bases: 8. CDR3 amino acids: CASSPDRVKVNQPQHF. CDR3 in DNA: TGTGCCAGCTCACCCGACAGGGTAAAGGTCAATCAGCCCCAGCATTTT.

This clone appeared a single time. The rearrangement joins TRBV29-1 to TRBJ1-2; D ambiguous. The germline gives CDR1 SQVTM, CDR2 ANQGSEA. The V end was cut by 4 bases, the J end by 2 bases, with 8 bases between. This CDR3 region has 12 residues. The chain's CDR3 is CSVVGSNYGYTF. CDR3 nucleotides: TGCAGCGTTGTCGGCAGCAACTATGGCTACACCTTC.

The chain recombines TRBV27 with TRBJ1-2, with 7 bases matching TRBD1. CDR1 and CDR2 from the germline V gene are MNHEY and SMNVEV (reference sequence). The CDR3 totals 15 residues. Trimming removed 8 bases from V and 5 bases from J; junction bases left unmatched: 14. The CDR3, as DNA: TGTGCCAGCGCCAGGGGGGCAGGGGGTATTTATGGCTACACCTTC. Translated: CASARGAGGIYGYTF.

V usage is TRBV6-5 and J usage is TRBJ1-5; a possible D gene is TRBD1 (5 bases). The V gene's germline CDR1 is MNHEY and CDR2 SVGAGI. The V end was cut by 2 bases, the J end by 6 bases, with 11 bases between. This CDR3 spans 14 amino acids. CDR3 loop: CASSYGPGVQPQHF. In DNA form, the CDR3 reads TGTGCCAGCAGTTACGGTCCGGGGGTTCAGCCCCAGCATTTT.